The clone carrying this TCR beta chain was found many times. These data are taken from a study of T-cell memory formation after mild COVID-19. MiXCR was run by TCRdb on the 5' RACE reads, yielding one entry per CDR3 protein. The repertoire includes 120,000 to 150,000 distinct CDR3 sequences, 5.5% to 7% of them detected once, and approximately 2.1% sits in the top ten. Trimming removed 6 bases at V and 1 base at J, with 9 bases between. The CDR3 spans 13 residues. Germline CDR1 reads MRHNA; CDR2 reads SNTAGT. The source is an adult woman who had mild COVID-19 (a few samples of this study predate the infection). Cell type and time point are not known. The chain joins TRBV6-4 to TRBJ1-1; no clear D. Sequenced material: PBMCs or a T cell subset sorted from them (not recorded which). The CDR3 DNA reads TGTGCCAGCAGCCTCATGGAGAACACTGAAGCTTTCTTT. Its protein is CASSLMENTEAFF.